The rows below give T cell receptor beta chains drawn from one sample of a study of blood T cell repertoires in COVID-19. Profiling relied on immunoSEQ multiplex PCR, and the TCRdb table lists in-frame clones only, not all of them. The sample yields about 88,000 clones, over 75% seen once. Sequenced sample: peripheral blood. Receptor source: a woman aged 80 or older with acute or convalescent COVID-19. Each CDR3 is given with its conserved first and last residue. The order of the fields is D gene, clone size, J gene, V gene, CDR3 DNA, CDR3 protein. The D gene is left open where the match is weak. Part of the rows lack a size; the others show once, few, many or a class for expanded clones.

-,-,TRBJ1-2,TRBV7-3,TGTGCCAGCAGCTTAACAGGAGCAGGGCTTAACTATGGCTACACCTTC,CASSLTGAGLNYGYTF
TRBD1,-,TRBJ1-5,TRBV4-2,TGTGCCAGCAGCCCCTCCCCTGACAGGGGGGCTAATCAGCCCCAGCATTTT,CASSPSPDRGANQPQHF
-,-,TRBJ1-1,TRBV4-3,TGCGCCAGCAGCCAAGACCGGTGGGGGGAGGGTAAGAACACTGAAGCTTTCTTT,CASSQDRWGEGKNTEAFF
TRBD1,-,TRBJ2-2,TRBV6-5,TGTGCCAGCAGTTACAGGGGGACAGGGATCACCGGGGAGCTGTTTTTT,CASSYRGTGITGELFF
-,-,TRBJ1-6,TRBV9,TGTGCCAGCAGCTCTACTAGTAGTAATTCACCCCTCCACTTT,CASSSTSSNSPLHF
-,few,TRBJ1-5,TRBV27,TGTGCCAGCAGGCCTCTGGGAGGGGGTAGCAATCAGCCCCAGCATTTT,CASRPLGGGSNQPQHF
TRBD1,-,TRBJ2-5,TRBV19,TGTGCCAGTTCCGGGACAGACCAAGAGACCCAGTACTTC,CASSGTDQETQYF
TRBD1,-,TRBJ1-1,TRBV30,TGTGCCTGGAGGTTGGCGGGACAGGGGCAAAGGAACACTGAAGCTTTCTTT,CAWRLAGQGQRNTEAFF
TRBD1,-,TRBJ1-1,TRBV11-2,TGTGCCAGCAGCTTGGGGATGTACAGGGGGCGCGACACTGAAGCTTTCTTT,CASSLGMYRGRDTEAFF
TRBD1,-,TRBJ1-2,TRBV18,TGTGCCAGCTCACCACCGGGACAGGGGCTCGTTTATGGCTACACCTTC,CASSPPGQGLVYGYTF
TRBD1,-,TRBJ1-4,TRBV30,TGTGCCTTTTGGGACAGGGTGATTCGAGAGGGACGTGAAAAACTGTTTTTT,CAFWDRVIREGREKLFF
TRBD1,-,TRBJ1-4,TRBV5-1,TGCGCCAGCAGCTTGACAGGGGGTACTGAAAAACTGTTTTTT,CASSLTGGTEKLFF
-,-,TRBJ1-2,TRBV11-2,TGTGCCAGCAGCTTAGTTGAGGGATTGGGCTACACCTTC,CASSLVEGLGYTF
-,-,TRBJ2-7,TRBV6-2/TRBV6-3,TGTGCCAGCAGCTTCGACAGTCCTTCCTCATACGAGCAGTACTTC,CASSFDSPSSYEQYF
-,-,TRBJ2-1,TRBV2,TGTGCCAGCACTTTATACAATGAGCAGTTCTTC,CASTLYNEQFF
TRBD1,-,TRBJ1-5,TRBV13,TGTGCCAGCAGCTTATCTTCCAGGGGGAATCAGCCCCAGCATTTT,CASSLSSRGNQPQHF
TRBD1,-,TRBJ1-2,TRBV19,TGTGCCAGTAGAACCGGGGACAGAACCTATGGCTACACCTTC,CASRTGDRTYGYTF
TRBD2,-,TRBJ2-5,TRBV7-2,TGTGCCAGCAGCCCGCGCGCGGGGGGGCAAGAGACCCAGTACTTC,CASSPRAGGQETQYF
TRBD2,-,TRBJ2-7,TRBV10-3,TGTGCCATCAGTGAGGGACTAGCGAAAACCTACGAGCAGTACTTC,CAISEGLAKTYEQYF
TRBD2,-,TRBJ2-6,TRBV7-3,TGTGCCAGCAGCAAGACTAGCGGGGATTACTCTGGGGCCAACGTCCTGACTTTC,CASSKTSGDYSGANVLTF
TRBD2,-,TRBJ2-3,TRBV3-1/TRBV3-2,TGTGCCAGCAGCTCTGGGGGCGGGGGGGCAGCAGATACGCAGTATTTT,CASSSGGGGAADTQYF
TRBD1,-,TRBJ2-2,TRBV4-2,TGTGCCAGCAGCCAAGAAACTAAGTCCTTTTGGACAGGGCAAACCGGGGAGCTGTTTTTT,CASSQETKSFWTGQTGELFF
-,-,TRBJ2-1,TRBV7-2,TGTGCCAGCAGCTTAGAAGGGGACTTTAAAGAGCAGTTCTTC,CASSLEGDFKEQFF
-,-,TRBJ1-4,TRBV4-1,TGCGCCAGCAGCCAAGAGCCAGGGATCACTAATGAAAAACTGTTTTTT,CASSQEPGITNEKLFF
TRBD2,-,TRBJ2-2,TRBV7-3,TGTGCCAGCAGTCGCGGACTAGCGAGCACCGGGGAGCTGTTTTTT,CASSRGLASTGELFF
-,-,TRBJ2-1,TRBV7-3,TGTGCCAGCAGTCCAACGGGGGTCTCCTACAATGAGCAGTTCTTC,CASSPTGVSYNEQFF
-,-,TRBJ1-6,TRBV3-1/TRBV3-2,TGTGCCAGCAGCCAGGCGGGGCCAAACAACTCACCCCTCCACTTT,CASSQAGPNNSPLHF
-,-,TRBJ2-2,TRBV4-3,TGCGCCAGCAGCCAAGAAACATTCGGAGCCGCGAACACCGGGGAGCTGTTTTTT,CASSQETFGAANTGELFF
-,-,TRBJ1-2,TRBV15,TGTGCCACCAGCAGAGATCCCATCAACTATGGCTACACCTTC,CATSRDPINYGYTF
TRBD1,-,TRBJ2-1,TRBV6-2/TRBV6-3,TGTGCCAGCAGCCCGGACAGGGAGGAATTAAATGAGCAGTTCTTC,CASSPDREELNEQFF
-,-,TRBJ2-2,TRBV28,TGTGCCAGCAGTTTTAGCACCGGGGAGCTGTTTTTT,CASSFSTGELFF
TRBD2,-,TRBJ2-7,TRBV19,TGTGCCAGTCGTCTCGGGACTAGCGGGGGCGAGCAGTACTTC,CASRLGTSGGEQYF
-,-,TRBJ1-2,TRBV10-3,TGTGCCATCAGTGGTGGACAGAACCGTAACTATGGCTACACCTTC,CAISGGQNRNYGYTF
TRBD2,once,TRBJ2-5,TRBV5-1,TGCGCCAGCAGCTTGGAGGGAACTAGCGCTCAAGAGACCCAGTACTTC,CASSLEGTSAQETQYF
TRBD1,few,TRBJ1-2,TRBV2,TGTGCCAGCAGTGCTACAGGGGGCGCCCGCTATGGCTACACCTTC,CASSATGGARYGYTF
TRBD1,-,TRBJ2-3,TRBV3-1/TRBV3-2,TGTGCCAGCAGCCAAGAGGTCTACCGGGACAGGGACACAGATACGCAGTATTTT,CASSQEVYRDRDTDTQYF
-,-,TRBJ1-1,TRBV6-5,TGTGCCAGCGGCCCTCGGACATCCAGGCAAGCTTTCTTT,CASGPRTSRQAFF
-,-,TRBJ1-6,TRBV7-6,TGTGCCAGCAGCTCCGTTGCGACAGGAAAAAGGTCACCCCTCCACTTT,CASSSVATGKRSPLHF
TRBD2,-,TRBJ2-3,TRBV7-3,TGTGCCAGCAGCCACCTAGCGGGAGTTACAGATACGCAGTATTTT,CASSHLAGVTDTQYF
TRBD1,once,TRBJ1-3,TRBV11-1,TGTGCCAGCAGCGCGTCGGGACAGGGGACGGGAAACACCATATATTTT,CASSASGQGTGNTIYF
TRBD1,-,TRBJ1-6,TRBV5-1,TGCGCCAGCAGCGGCGGGACAGGCAATTCACCCCTCCACTTT,CASSGGTGNSPLHF
TRBD1,-,TRBJ1-4,TRBV28,TGTGCCAGCAGTTCCCTGACAGGGAATAATGAAAAACTGTTTTTT,CASSSLTGNNEKLFF
-,-,TRBJ2-2,TRBV11-2,TGTGCCAGCGAAAAACGGGGACAGAACACCGGGGAGCTGTTTTTT,CASEKRGQNTGELFF
TRBD1,-,TRBJ1-2,TRBV5-4,TGTGCCAGCAGCTTGCCCCGTGGGGACAGAGTCGGCTATGGCTACACCTTC,CASSLPRGDRVGYGYTF
-,-,TRBJ1-1,TRBV5-1,TGCGCCAGCAGCTTGGTTGCAGGGGTGAACACTGAAGCTTTCTTT,CASSLVAGVNTEAFF
-,-,TRBJ1-1,TRBV14,TGTGCCAGCCCCGGACTGTTGAACACTGAAGCTTTCTTT,CASPGLLNTEAFF
TRBD1,-,TRBJ1-1,TRBV29-1,TGCAGCGTTCTCCGACAGGGGGGCACTGAAGCTTTCTTT,CSVLRQGGTEAFF
-,-,TRBJ2-7,TRBV6-2/TRBV6-3,TGTGCCAGCAGTCAGGCGTCCTACGAGCAGTACTTC,CASSQASYEQYF
TRBD1,few,TRBJ1-1,TRBV30,TGTGCCTGGAGGGGGACAGGGGCCACTGAAGCTTTCTTT,CAWRGTGATEAFF
TRBD1,-,TRBJ2-7,TRBV27,TGTGCCAGCAGTTTCTCCACAGGGGTCGAGCAGTACTTC,CASSFSTGVEQYF
-,once,TRBJ1-1,TRBV11-3,TGTGCCAGCGGTGAGTCGTCTGAAGCTTTCTTT,CASGESSEAFF
-,-,TRBJ2-1,TRBV7-2,TGTGCCAGCAGCTTAGGGCTGACTACTCTGGCTGAGCAGTTCTTC,CASSLGLTTLAEQFF
TRBD2,-,TRBJ2-1,TRBV19,TGTGCCAGTAGTACCCCCGGACTAGCGGGAAAGGTCTACAATGAGCAGTTCTTC,CASSTPGLAGKVYNEQFF
TRBD1,-,TRBJ1-4,TRBV7-2,TGTGCCAGCAGCCGTACAGGGGGTGAAAAACTGTTTTTT,CASSRTGGEKLFF
-,-,TRBJ1-1,TRBV21-1,TGTGCCAGCACCCTTAACACTGAAGCTTTCTTT,CASTLNTEAFF
TRBD1,-,TRBJ1-5,TRBV18,TGTGCCAGCTCATCCTGGACAGGGGTTGATCAGCCCCAGCATTTT,CASSSWTGVDQPQHF
TRBD1,-,TRBJ2-7,TRBV15,TGTGCCACCAGCAGCTGGGACAGCTCCTACGAGCAGTACTTC,CATSSWDSSYEQYF
TRBD1,-,TRBJ1-1,TRBV6-6,TGTGCCAGCAGGGGACAGGGAGACACTGAAGCTTTCTTT,CASRGQGDTEAFF
-,-,TRBJ1-2,TRBV28,TGTGCCAGCAGTTTATTGTATGCGCTTGAGGCGATTGGCTACACCTTC,CASSLLYALEAIGYTF